The next 31 T cell receptor beta chains were all read from a single sample in a study of T cell repertoires in cytomegalovirus infection. TCRdb reprocessed the reads via MiXCR and lists one record per CDR3 protein. The sample holds roughly 990,000 distinct CDR3 sequences; under 40% are singletons and the top ten take around an eighth. The antigens these receptors bind are not known. This material consisted of cultured CD8+ T cells from PBMCs, taken from culture after CMV antigen stimulation. These receptors were taken from a human donor in good health (CMV status not recorded). Some clones in this sample may be carry-over from other donors' samples.

The chain carries TRBV7-8 and TRBJ1-5; 8 nucleotides line up with TRBD1. The CDR3 totals 15 residues. The V and J ends lost 4 bases and 6 bases, in that order; junction bases with no gene match: 8. Germline CDR1 SGHVS, CDR2 FQNEAQ. The CDR3 sequence is CASSSGQGVRQPQHF. Here the CDR3 DNA reads TGTGCCAGCAGCTCCGGACAGGGTGTCCGTCAGCCCCAGCATTTT.

This clonotype was seen more than once but under ten times. The chain carries TRBV7-9 and TRBJ1-2, with D hard to call. V lost 6 bases to trimming and J lost 6 bases, with 14 bases between them. This CDR3 is built from 13 residues. The germline V gene encodes CDR1 SEHNR and CDR2 FQNEAQ (reference sequence). CDR3 loop: CASRPVWEDGYTF. The CDR3, as DNA: TGTGCCAGCAGGCCGGTTTGGGAGGATGGCTACACCTTC.

This clonotype was counted between two and nine times. The gene calls are TRBV19 and TRBJ2-1, with 10 nucleotides matching TRBD2. CDR1 LNHDA and CDR2 SQIVND come from the germline V gene (reference sequence). V lost 5 bases and J lost 4; bases outside the gene matches: 2. The CDR3 has 14 residues. CDR3 sequence: CASSGLAVYNEQFF. DNA of the CDR3: TGTGCCAGTAGTGGACTAGCGGTTTACAATGAGCAGTTCTTC.

The CDR3 here is CASSFLSGEAFF. The CDR3 bases are TGTGCCAGCAGTTTCCTCTCAGGGGAAGCTTTCTTT. The chain is built from TRBV12-3 or TRBV12-4 and TRBJ1-1, with a possible D match to TRBD1 (5 bases). The CDR3 has 12 amino acids. V lost 3 bases to trimming and J lost 8 bases, with 10 bases between them.

The CDR3 sequence is CATSRDLGLNQPQHF. The CDR3 coding sequence is TGTGCCACCAGCAGAGATCTGGGGCTTAATCAGCCCCAGCATTTT. J is TRBJ1-5 and V is TRBV15, with D tentatively TRBD1 (5 bases). Germline lookup yields CDR1 LNHNV and CDR2 YYDKDF (reference sequence). This CDR3 has 15 amino acids. Trimming cost V 0 bases and J 4 bases, with 10 bases left between them.

The chain combines TRBV12-3 or TRBV12-4 with TRBJ2-1; D unresolved. This CDR3 has 12 amino acids. V lost 4 bases and J lost 6, with 7 bases in between. The CDR3 DNA follows: TGTGCCAGCAGTTACACACCCAATGAGCAGTTCTTC. Protein: CASSYTPNEQFF.

The chain recombines TRBV7-9 with TRBJ2-2; 7 bases agree with TRBD2. CDR3 length: 15 residues. CDR1 is SEHNR, CDR2 FQNEAQ, per germline (reference sequence). With 5 bases clipped from V and 1 base from J, the junction kept 4 bases outside the gene matches. DNA for the CDR3: TGTGCCAGCAGCCGCGGCGGGGGGAACACCGGGGAGCTGTTTTTT. Translated: CASSRGGGNTGELFF.

The J gene is TRBJ2-7, the V gene TRBV12-3 or TRBV12-4; TRBD1 might be the D (5 bases). This CDR3 contains 12 residues. Trimming removed 7 bases from V and 5 bases from J, with 12 bases in between. CDR3 bases: TGTGCCAGCAACGACAGAGGCGACGAGCAGTACTTC. Amino acid sequence: CASNDRGDEQYF.

This clonotype was seen more than once but under ten times. In DNA, the CDR3 is TGCAGCGTTCTGGATTACAATGAGCAGTTCTTC. Amino acid sequence: CSVLDYNEQFF. The chain uses TRBV29-1 and TRBJ2-1; the D is unclear. The CDR3 totals 11 residues. Germline loops: CDR1 SQVTM, CDR2 ANQGSEA. Trimming pared 5 bases from V and 4 bases from J, leaving 6 bases between.

The sample holds a few counts of this clonotype. The rearrangement links TRBV5-6 to TRBJ2-5, with 13 bases fitting TRBD2. CDR3 length equals 16 residues. The V segment lost 4 bases and the J segment 5 bases; nucleotides outside the gene matches: 8. Germline CDR1 is SGHDT and CDR2 is YYEEEE. The CDR3 DNA reads as TGTGCCAGCAGCCAGGGACTAGCGGGAATGGGGGAGACCCAGTACTTC. Amino acids: CASSQGLAGMGETQYF.

The rearrangement uses TRBV28 and TRBJ1-3; 11 nucleotides match TRBD1. The germline gives CDR1 MDHEN, CDR2 SYDVKM. V lost 5 bases to trimming and J lost 0 bases; unmatched junction nucleotides: 0. This CDR3 contains 15 residues. Here the CDR3 DNA reads TGTGCCAGCAGTGGGACAGGGGGCTCTGGAAACACCATATATTTT. Protein sequence: CASSGTGGSGNTIYF.

This clonotype occurred many times. This chain joins TRBV7-2 and TRBJ2-5, with D unresolved. The germline CDR1 and CDR2 sequences are SGHTA and FQGNSA. V gave up 3 bases and J gave up 1 base, with 6 bases separating them. The CDR3 contains 13 residues. The CDR3 sequence: CASSFPPQETQYF. CDR3 nucleotide sequence: TGTGCCAGCAGCTTTCCCCCCCAAGAGACCCAGTACTTC.

The sample holds a few counts of this clonotype. The chain has TRBV7-9 and TRBJ1-6, with 7 bases aligning to TRBD1. V shed 3 bases and J 7 bases; nucleotides not matched to a gene: 12. The CDR3 consists of 17 residues. The germline V gene encodes CDR1 SEHNR and CDR2 FQNEAQ (reference sequence). CDR3 bases: TGTGCCAGCAGCTTCCCTCTAACAGGGGACAGCAATTCACCCCTCCACTTT. Protein: CASSFPLTGDSNSPLHF. The variable domain in full, completed from reference TRBV7-9 and TRBJ1-6, reads DTGVSQNPRHKITKRGQNVTFRCDPISEHNRLYWYRQTLGQGPEFLTYFQNEAQLEKSRLLSDRFSAERPKGSFSTLEIQRTEQGDSAMYLCASSFPLTGDSNSPLHFGNGTRLTVT.

This clonotype appeared many times. The genes are TRBV7-2 and TRBJ2-7; no clear D. With 0 bases removed from V and 6 bases from J, the gap between germline ends came to 9 bases. Looked up from germline, CDR1 is SGHTA and CDR2 is FQGNSA. The CDR3 is 13 residues long. The CDR3: CASSLAPQSEQYV. CDR3 in DNA: TGTGCCAGCAGCTTAGCCCCCCAATCCGAGCAGTACGTC.

This sequence joins TRBV7-2 and TRBJ1-4; D ambiguous. There are 16 residues in the CDR3. Germline CDR1 and CDR2: SGHTA and FQGNSA. V was shortened by 1 base and J by 4 bases, with 13 bases between the two germline ends. Here the CDR3 reads CASSLDQELYNEKLFF. The CDR3 DNA follows: TGTGCCAGCAGCTTAGATCAAGAACTCTATAATGAAAAACTGTTTTTT.

The chain has TRBV15 and TRBJ2-1; tentative D call: TRBD1 (5 bases). CDR3 size: 16 residues. In germline, CDR1 is LNHNV, CDR2 YYDKDF (reference sequence). V was clipped by 4 bases and J by 5 bases, with 18 bases between them. The CDR3 sequence: CATSIGPGHTNNEQFF. The CDR3 coding sequence is TGTGCCACCAGCATTGGGCCCGGACATACTAACAATGAGCAGTTCTTC.

This clonotype was counted between two and nine times. The rearrangement uses TRBV6-5 and TRBJ2-7, with TRBD2 matching over 11 bases. The V gene end was trimmed by 0 bases and the J gene end by 4 bases; junction bases not matched to a gene: 11. CDR1 is MNHEY, CDR2 SVGAGI, per germline. The CDR3 covers 18 residues. The chain's CDR3 is CASSYSPFLAGGLYEQYF. CDR3 DNA: TGTGCCAGCAGTTACTCGCCCTTTCTAGCGGGGGGACTATACGAGCAGTACTTC.

This chain uses TRBV5-4 with TRBJ2-7; D is undetermined. Trimming left V 0 bases short and J 2 bases short, with 12 bases between. The CDR3 is made up of 15 amino acids. Germline V gene lookup returns CDR1 SGHNT and CDR2 YYREEE (reference sequence). CDR3 in DNA: TGTGCCAGCAGCTTGGAGGGCGCCTCGCCCTACGAGCAGTACTTC. Its translation: CASSLEGASPYEQYF. Full variable domain (outside the CDR3, taken from reference TRBV5-4 and TRBJ2-7): ETGVTQSPTHLIKTRGQQVTLRCSSQSGHNTVSWYQQALGQGPQFIFQYYREEENGRGNFPPRFSGLQFPNYSSELNVNALELDDSALYLCASSLEGASPYEQYFGPGTRLTVT.

This clonotype occurred many times. The chain combines TRBV6-1 with TRBJ2-5, with 7 bases that match TRBD2. The CDR3 covers 15 residues. The V gene end was trimmed by 5 bases and the J gene end by 2 bases; junction bases not matched to a gene: 8. Germline CDR1 reads MNHNS; CDR2 reads SASEGT. CDR3 nucleotide sequence: TGTGCCAGCAGTAGAGTACTAGCGAAGCAAGAGACCCAGTACTTC. The encoded protein is CASSRVLAKQETQYF.

The gene calls are TRBV7-9 and TRBJ1-5; no definite D call. V was trimmed by 5 bases and J by 3 bases, leaving 14 bases between them. The CDR3 contains 15 residues. Germline CDR1 reads SEHNR; CDR2 reads FQNEAQ (reference sequence). The CDR3 bases are TGTGCCAGCAGCCCCGCCGGAACGACCAATCAGCCCCAGCATTTT. The encoded protein is CASSPAGTTNQPQHF.

The chain recombines TRBV6-2 or TRBV6-3 with TRBJ1-5; no firm D call. V dropped 7 bases and J dropped 5 bases, with 12 bases sitting between them. The germline gives CDR1 MNHEY, CDR2 SVGEGT. There are 13 residues in the CDR3. The CDR3 reads CASTIDGDQPQHF. In DNA form, the CDR3 reads TGTGCCAGCACTATCGACGGCGATCAGCCCCAGCATTTT.

The chain combines TRBV27 with TRBJ1-1; TRBD1 agrees at 9 bases. The CDR3 has 14 amino acids. CDR1 MNHEY and CDR2 SMNVEV come from the germline V gene (reference sequence). Germline trimming cut 6 bases from V and 4 bases from J; bases unmatched to any gene: 6. The CDR3: CASRRQGGLTEAFF. The CDR3 coding sequence is TGTGCCAGCAGGAGACAGGGGGGCCTCACTGAAGCTTTCTTT.

Points on this clonotype: A read error may be the cause here, since a much bigger clone is one base away. The chain links TRBV7-6 to TRBJ2-2, with D tentatively TRBD1 (5 bases). Germline V gene sequence: CDR1 SGHVS, CDR2 FNYEAQ. The CDR3 contains 16 residues. The CDR3 DNA follows: TGTACCAGCAGCTTATTTGAAGGGGCGCGCACCGGGGAGCTGTTTTTT. Its protein product is CTSSLFEGARTGELFF.

The chain couples TRBV7-3 to TRBJ2-2; D is unclear. CDR1 SGHTA and CDR2 FQGTGA come from the germline V gene. The CDR3 spans 18 residues. Trimming took 3 bases from V and 5 from J, leaving 22 bases between them. CDR3: CASSFLLLDQSRTGELFF. The DNA for the CDR3 is TGTGCCAGCAGCTTTCTCTTGTTAGACCAATCGAGAACCGGGGAGCTGTTTTTT.

This clonotype was counted a few times. The chain combines TRBV10-2 with TRBJ2-7; D unresolved. Looked up from germline, CDR1 is WSHSY and CDR2 is SAAADI. V was trimmed by 3 bases and J by 3 bases, leaving 9 bases between them. CDR3 length: 13 amino acids. Written as DNA, the CDR3 is TGCGCCAGCAGTGATTCAGGAAACTACGAGCAGTACTTC. This translates into CASSDSGNYEQYF.

This chain joins TRBV12-3 or TRBV12-4 and TRBJ2-3, with D unresolved. The CDR3 spans 16 residues. Trimming removed 5 bases at V and 0 bases at J, with 15 bases between. DNA for the CDR3: TGTGCCAGCAGTCCCCTCGTAACGACTAGCACAGATACGCAGTATTTT. Amino acid sequence: CASSPLVTTSTDTQYF.

This clonotype has a handful of counts. The V call is TRBV4-2, the J call TRBJ2-5; D may be TRBD2 (6 bases). V shed 0 bases and J shed 5 bases, with 16 bases lying between them. In germline, CDR1 is LGHNA, CDR2 YNFKEQ. The CDR3 covers 16 residues. In nucleotides, the CDR3 is TGTGCCAGCAGCCAAGAGAGTCAGGACGGAGGGGAGACCCAGTACTTC. This encodes CASSQESQDGGETQYF.

The chain has TRBV19 and TRBJ1-2, with 11 nucleotides matching TRBD1. Germline-derived CDR1 and CDR2 are LNHDA and SQIVND (reference sequence). Unmatched junction bases numbered 4, after V lost 10 bases and J lost 6 bases. This CDR3 contains 12 residues. The CDR3 DNA reads TGTGCCACCGGGACAGGGGGACATGGCTACACCTTC. Translation gives CATGTGGHGYTF.

J is TRBJ1-6 and V is TRBV6-6; 7 nucleotides line up with TRBD1. The V gene end was trimmed by 2 bases and the J gene end by 5 bases; junction bases not matched to a gene: 3. CDR3 length: 15 amino acids. The germline V gene has CDR1 MNHNY and CDR2 SVGAGI (reference sequence). The CDR3 sequence is CASSYDRAHNSPLHF. The CDR3 DNA reads as TGTGCCAGCAGTTACGACAGGGCTCATAATTCACCCCTCCACTTT.

This chain links TRBV6-4 with TRBJ2-7; D may be TRBD1 (5 bases). From germline, CDR1 is MRHNA and CDR2 SNTAGT. The CDR3 runs 17 residues. V dropped 3 bases and J dropped 0 bases, with 18 bases sitting between them. The CDR3 bases are TGTGCCAGCAGTGAGACAGCGACCAGGGTCAGCTCCTACGAGCAGTACTTC. Protein sequence: CASSETATRVSSYEQYF.

This clonotype was detected ten times or more. V usage is TRBV7-2 and J usage is TRBJ2-3, with 13 bases matching TRBD2. The V gene end was trimmed by 5 bases and the J gene end by 2 bases; junction bases not matched to a gene: 7. CDR1 and CDR2 from the germline V gene are SGHTA and FQGNSA. This CDR3 has 17 residues. CDR3 in DNA: TGTGCCAGCAGCATGACTAGCGGGGGGCGGAACACAGATACGCAGTATTTT. It yields the protein CASSMTSGGRNTDTQYF.